This T cell receptor (beta chain) was identified during a study of blood T cell repertoires in COVID-19. Looking at the study overall: COVID-19 samples collected from the United States, Italy and Spain covered acute and convalescent phases.

Germline V gives CDR1 SGHNT, CDR2 YYREEE (reference sequence). The CDR3 spans 16 residues. Trimming took 0 bases from V and 3 from J; bases not matched to a gene: 9. Study processing details: Estimation of nucleated cell counts relied on the amplification of reference gene primers. The repertoire was sequenced with immunoSEQ multiplex PCR; TCRdb's copy has only in-frame clones and lacks some. V, J and clone size reflect that table, while D and trimming were determined from the DNA. The table has 300,000 or so clones, around 87% seen once. The clonotype was recovered from a woman between 50 and 59 years old who had recovered from COVID-19. The specimen sequenced was peripheral blood. The chain employs TRBV5-4 and TRBJ2-7; 7 positions agree with TRBD2. This CDR3 reads CASSLGLGGGYYEQYF. CDR3 nucleotide sequence: TGTGCCAGCAGCTTGGGTCTGGGCGGGGGTTACTACGAGCAGTACTTC.